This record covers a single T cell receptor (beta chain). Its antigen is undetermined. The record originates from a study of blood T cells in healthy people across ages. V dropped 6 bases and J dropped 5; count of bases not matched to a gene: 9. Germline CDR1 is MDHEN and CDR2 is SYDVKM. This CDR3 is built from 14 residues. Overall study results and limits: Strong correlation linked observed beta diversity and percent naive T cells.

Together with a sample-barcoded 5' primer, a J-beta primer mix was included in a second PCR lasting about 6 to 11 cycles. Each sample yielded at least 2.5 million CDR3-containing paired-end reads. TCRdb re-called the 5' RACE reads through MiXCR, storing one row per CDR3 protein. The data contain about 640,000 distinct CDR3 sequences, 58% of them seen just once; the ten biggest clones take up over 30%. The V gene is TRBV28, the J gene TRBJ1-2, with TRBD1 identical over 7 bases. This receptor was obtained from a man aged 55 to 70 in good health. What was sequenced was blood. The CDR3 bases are TGTGCCAGCAGAATACAGGGGTGGGGATATGGCTACACCTTC. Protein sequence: CASRIQGWGYGYTF.